The T cell receptor (beta chain) described here comes from a study of blood T cell repertoires in COVID-19. Study-level background: Donors in Cohort 3 who had recovered were those with two negative PCRs, healthcare professional clearance, or resolution of their symptoms.

In the original analysis: Estimates of nucleated cell counts were drawn from the amplification of reference gene primers. Data came from immunoSEQ multiplex PCR; TCRdb stores just in-frame clones and leaves some out. V and J calls and clone size are copied from that table; D and trimming were computed from the DNA. In the table there are approximately 360,000 clones, around 87% of which are singletons. Cohorts were determined from participant-reported clinical history. From germline, CDR1 is SGHTA and CDR2 FQGNSA. There are 15 residues in the CDR3. Trimming at V came to 5 bases and at J to 6 bases, leaving 9 bases not matched to a gene.

This receptor was identified in a middle-aged man in a cohort exposed to, infected with or recovered from COVID-19 (not recorded which). The V gene is TRBV7-2, the J gene TRBJ1-4; TRBD1 aligns across 7 bases. Sequenced sample: PBMCs or T cells enriched from blood (not recorded which). The CDR3 loop reads CASSQGGGSHEKLFF. As DNA, the CDR3 is TGTGCCAGCAGCCAGGGGGGTGGGAGCCATGAAAAACTGTTTTTT.